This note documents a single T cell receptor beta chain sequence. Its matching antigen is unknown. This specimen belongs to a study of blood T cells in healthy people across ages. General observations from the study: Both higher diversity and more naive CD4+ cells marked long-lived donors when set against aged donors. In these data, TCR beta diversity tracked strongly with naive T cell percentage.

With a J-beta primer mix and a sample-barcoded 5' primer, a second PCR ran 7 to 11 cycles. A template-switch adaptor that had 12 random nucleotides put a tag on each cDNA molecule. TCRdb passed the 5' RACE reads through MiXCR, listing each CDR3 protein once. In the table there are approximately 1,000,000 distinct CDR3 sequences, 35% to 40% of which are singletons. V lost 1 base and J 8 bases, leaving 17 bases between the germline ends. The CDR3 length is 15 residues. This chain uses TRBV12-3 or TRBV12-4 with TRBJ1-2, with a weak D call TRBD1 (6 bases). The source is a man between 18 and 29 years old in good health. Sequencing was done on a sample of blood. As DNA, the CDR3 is TGTGCCAGCAGTTTAGAAGAAGGGGGGTCGGGAGGCTACACCTTC. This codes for CASSLEEGGSGGYTF.